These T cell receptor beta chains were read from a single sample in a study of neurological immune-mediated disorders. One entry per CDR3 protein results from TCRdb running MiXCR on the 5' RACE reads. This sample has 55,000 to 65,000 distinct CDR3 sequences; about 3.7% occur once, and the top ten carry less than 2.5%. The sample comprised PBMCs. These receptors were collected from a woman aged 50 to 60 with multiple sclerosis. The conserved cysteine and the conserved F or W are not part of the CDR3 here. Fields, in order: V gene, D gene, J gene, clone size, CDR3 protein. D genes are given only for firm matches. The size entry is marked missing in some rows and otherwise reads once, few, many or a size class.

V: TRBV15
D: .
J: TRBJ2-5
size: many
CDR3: ATSRDGWGQQETQY

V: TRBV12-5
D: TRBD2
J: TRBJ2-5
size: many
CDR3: ASGLESGEGETQY

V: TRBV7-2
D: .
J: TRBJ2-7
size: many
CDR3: ASSPHAPSYEQY

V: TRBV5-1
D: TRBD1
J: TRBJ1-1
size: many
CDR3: ASSIRTGKNTEAF

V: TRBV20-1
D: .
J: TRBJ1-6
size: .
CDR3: SARANGGVPLN

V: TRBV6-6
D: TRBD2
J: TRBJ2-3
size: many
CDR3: ASRTKREWADTQY

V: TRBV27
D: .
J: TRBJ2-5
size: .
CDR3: ASSWGGGGVYPQY

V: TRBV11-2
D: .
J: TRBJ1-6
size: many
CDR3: ASSRRGSGSPLH

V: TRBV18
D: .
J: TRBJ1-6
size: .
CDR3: ASSPLENSPLN

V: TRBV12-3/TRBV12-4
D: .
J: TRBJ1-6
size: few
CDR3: ASSFGGTGNSPLH

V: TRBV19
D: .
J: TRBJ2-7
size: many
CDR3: ASSRRPKGYEQY

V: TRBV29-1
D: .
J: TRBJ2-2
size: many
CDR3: SVEMRSSVGELF

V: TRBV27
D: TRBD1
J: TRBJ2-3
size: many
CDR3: ASSRTGRTTDTQY

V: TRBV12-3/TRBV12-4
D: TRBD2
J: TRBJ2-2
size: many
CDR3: ASSPGLAAGELF

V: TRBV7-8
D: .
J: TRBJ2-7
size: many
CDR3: ASSFLPFSHEQY

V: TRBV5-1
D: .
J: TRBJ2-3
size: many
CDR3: ASSLDRAETDTQY

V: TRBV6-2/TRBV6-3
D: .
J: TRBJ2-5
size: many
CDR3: ASSPLRAGQETQY

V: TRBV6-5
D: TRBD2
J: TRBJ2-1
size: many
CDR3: ASRASGSSYNEQF

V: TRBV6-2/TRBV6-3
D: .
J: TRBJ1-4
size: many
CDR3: ASSGPGLSNT

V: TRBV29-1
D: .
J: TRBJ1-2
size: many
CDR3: SVEMPQGYNYGYT

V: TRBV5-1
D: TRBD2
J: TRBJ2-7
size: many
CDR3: ASRLAGSYEQY

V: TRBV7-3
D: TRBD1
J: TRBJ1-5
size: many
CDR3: ASSLAPRTGGVRGNQPQH

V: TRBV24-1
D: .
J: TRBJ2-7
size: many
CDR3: ATSDFDRAYAQY

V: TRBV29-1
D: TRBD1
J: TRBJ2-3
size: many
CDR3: SVGGGPGDTQY

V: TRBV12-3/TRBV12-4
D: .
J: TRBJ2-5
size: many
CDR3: ASTAGSGQETQY

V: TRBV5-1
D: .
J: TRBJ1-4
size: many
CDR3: ASSGGSGMGLNEKLF

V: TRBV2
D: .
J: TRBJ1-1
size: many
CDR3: ASTASENTEAF

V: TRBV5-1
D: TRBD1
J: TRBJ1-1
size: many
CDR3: ASSSGTGGMNTEAF

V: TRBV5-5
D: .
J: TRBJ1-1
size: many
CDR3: ASSGDPNTEAF

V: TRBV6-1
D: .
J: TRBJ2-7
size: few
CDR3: ASTWERLYEQY

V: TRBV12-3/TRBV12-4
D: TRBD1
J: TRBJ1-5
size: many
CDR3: ASSLQGGNQPQH